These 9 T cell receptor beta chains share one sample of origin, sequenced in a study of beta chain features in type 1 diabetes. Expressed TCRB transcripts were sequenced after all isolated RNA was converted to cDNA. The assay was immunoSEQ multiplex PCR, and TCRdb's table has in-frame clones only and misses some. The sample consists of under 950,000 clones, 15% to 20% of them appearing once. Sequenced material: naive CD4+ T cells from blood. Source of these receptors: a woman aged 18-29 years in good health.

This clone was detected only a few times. In DNA form, the CDR3 reads TGTGCCAGCAGCGGGACTAGCGGCGCCTACGAGCAGTACTTC. Its protein is CASSGTSGAYEQYF. V usage is TRBV2 and J usage is TRBJ2-7; 11 bases fit TRBD2. Trimming removed 6 bases from V and 2 bases from J; junction bases left unmatched: 3. Germline V gives CDR1 SNHLY, CDR2 FYNNEI. The length of the CDR3 is 14 residues.

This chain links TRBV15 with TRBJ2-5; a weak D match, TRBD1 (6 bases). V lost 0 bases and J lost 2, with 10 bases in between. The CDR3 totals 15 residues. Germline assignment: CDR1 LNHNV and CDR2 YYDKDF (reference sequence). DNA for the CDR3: TGTGCCACCAGCAGAGATAGGGGGTTTCAAGAGACCCAGTACTTC. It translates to CATSRDRGFQETQYF.

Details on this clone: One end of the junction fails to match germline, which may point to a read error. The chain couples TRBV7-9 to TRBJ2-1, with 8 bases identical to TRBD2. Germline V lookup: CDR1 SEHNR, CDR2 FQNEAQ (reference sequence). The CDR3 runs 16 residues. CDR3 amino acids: CASSHSAGGSYNEQFF. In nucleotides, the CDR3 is TGCGCCAGCAGCCATTCTGCGGGGGGCTCCTACAATGAGCAGTTCTTC.

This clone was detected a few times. The CDR3 sequence is CASGFAGADTQYF. CDR3 in DNA: TGTGCCAGCGGATTTGCGGGCGCAGATACGCAGTATTTT. The genes are TRBV6-1 and TRBJ2-3; TRBD2 is a possible D gene (5 bases). The CDR3 sequence is 13 residues long. Trimming took 8 bases from V and 4 from J, leaving 13 bases between them. Germline CDR1 and CDR2: MNHNS and SASEGT.

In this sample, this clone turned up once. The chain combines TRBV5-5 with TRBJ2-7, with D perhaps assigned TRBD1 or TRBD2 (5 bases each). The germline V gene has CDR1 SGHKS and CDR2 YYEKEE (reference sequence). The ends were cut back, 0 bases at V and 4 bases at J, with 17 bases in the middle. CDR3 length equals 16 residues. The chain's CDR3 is CASSLDRGRPEYEQYF. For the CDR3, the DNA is TGTGCCAGCAGCTTGGATCGGGGACGTCCGGAATACGAGCAGTACTTC.

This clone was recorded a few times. The CDR3 protein is CASSSYGTRETQYF. The CDR3 DNA reads TGTGCCAGCAGCTCCTACGGGACCAGGGAGACCCAGTACTTC. The chain couples TRBV7-8 to TRBJ2-5, with D perhaps being TRBD1 or TRBD2 (5 bases each). Looked up from germline, CDR1 is SGHVS and CDR2 is FQNEAQ. The CDR3 is 14 amino acids. V lost 4 bases to trimming and J lost 5 bases, with 14 bases between them.

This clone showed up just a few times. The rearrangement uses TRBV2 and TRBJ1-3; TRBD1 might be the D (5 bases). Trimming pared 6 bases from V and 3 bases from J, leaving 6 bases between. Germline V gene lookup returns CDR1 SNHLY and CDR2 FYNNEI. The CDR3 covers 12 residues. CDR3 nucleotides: TGTGCCAGCAGACAGGATGGAAACACCATATATTTT. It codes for CASRQDGNTIYF.

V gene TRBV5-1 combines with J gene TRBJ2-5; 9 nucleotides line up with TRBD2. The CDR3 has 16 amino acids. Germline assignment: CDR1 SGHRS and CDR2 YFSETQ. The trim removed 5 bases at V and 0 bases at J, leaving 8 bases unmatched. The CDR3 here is CASSPGLAGYQETQYF. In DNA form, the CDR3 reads TGCGCCAGCAGTCCAGGGCTAGCGGGATACCAAGAGACCCAGTACTTC.

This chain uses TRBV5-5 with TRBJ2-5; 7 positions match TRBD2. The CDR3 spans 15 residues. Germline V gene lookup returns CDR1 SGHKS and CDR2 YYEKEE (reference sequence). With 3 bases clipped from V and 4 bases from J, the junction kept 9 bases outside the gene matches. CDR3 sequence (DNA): TGTGCCAGCAGCTCCTATAGCGGGTCTACAGAGACCCAGTACTTC. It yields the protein CASSSYSGSTETQYF.